Listed below are T cell receptor beta chains from one sample, sequenced in a study of T cell repertoires in cytomegalovirus infection. Their recognized antigens are unknown. TCRdb itself ran the reads through MiXCR, one entry per CDR3 protein. The sample holds 70,000 to 85,000 distinct CDR3 sequences; about 37% are singletons and the top ten take 85% to 95%. The sample consisted of CD8+ T cells from cultured PBMCs, taken from culture after CMV antigen stimulation. These receptors came from a human donor in good health (CMV status not recorded). Some clones in this sample may be carry-over from other donors' samples. The conserved cysteine and the conserved F or W are not part of the CDR3 here.

V gene | CDR3 protein
TRBV10-3 | AIIGDNRDHYGYT
TRBV28 | ASSPNYPENTEAF
TRBV4-1 | ASSQDLGSDTEAF
TRBV5-1 | ASSWTGLEWEQY
TRBV11-3 | ASSFDSNTEAF
TRBV27 | ASSLWQGAYGYT
TRBV28 | ASSLEGRGSNQPQH
TRBV5-1 | ASSLGAGAYNEQF
TRBV10-3 | AISEPDRAKNIQY
TRBV12-3/TRBV12-4 | ASGLGAGGGTEAF
TRBV19 | ASSTQGPYEQY
TRBV12-3/TRBV12-4 | ASNPFSRPGAAGTDTQY
TRBV6-1 | ASTEVGQGAWGYT
TRBV20-1 | SARDLDRGNEQF
TRBV7-9 | ASSPKRGETQY
TRBV7-9 | ASSLGGFGRHTGELF
TRBV6-5 | ASSYWGPEGTSGKYYEQY
TRBV19 | ASSESGTDTQY
TRBV4-3 | ASSQDLAQLNSPLH
TRBV14 | ASSLDRIRY
TRBV29-1 | SVEDQDRRSYNEQF
TRBV7-9 | ASSKDDWEQY
TRBV12-3/TRBV12-4 | ASSPGGINSPLH
TRBV14 | ASSQFQETQY
TRBV7-2 | ASSLNSAGGGYEQY
TRBV7-9 | ASSTGRQGWASQETQY
TRBV12-3/TRBV12-4 | ASSRSGLYGYT
TRBV19 | ASSRDSQPQH
TRBV6-2/TRBV6-3 | ASSYSISGIGELF
TRBV2 | ASMQGGNEQF
TRBV29-1 | SVVADLIYGYT
TRBV7-2 | ASSPGLTYEQY
TRBV7-6 | ASSPHTDRDGTEAF
TRBV4-1 | ASSQGPLGQETQY
TRBV28 | ASTGFSSYEQY
TRBV11-2 | ASGEDTQY
TRBV4-1 | ASSHAVLGGVDTDTQY
TRBV7-6 | ASSLKGGAYEAF
TRBV5-1 | ASSLRTGGSEAF
TRBV7-3 | ASSAGLAGVYEQF
TRBV6-2/TRBV6-3 | ASSYDGGARTGELF
TRBV19 | ASSRPTTSSNTEAF
TRBV7-8 | ASSSGANYEQY
TRBV6-5 | ASSYSGVPNTEAF
TRBV7-9 | ASSLPSPGQNNYGYT
TRBV11-2 | ASSLGLDNTGELF
TRBV6-2/TRBV6-3 | ASSYPLTSGGARDTQY
TRBV7-6 | ASSQTGGPDGNSPLH
TRBV27 | ASSPPDTQY
TRBV6-2/TRBV6-3 | ASRSKVGSVTEAF
TRBV20-1 | SARDMEGSGELF